This is a list of T cell receptor beta chains from one sample in a study of cytomegalovirus exposure and HLA in healthy donors. Here immunoSEQ multiplex PCR was the method, and the copy in TCRdb shows in-frame clones only, minus some. The sample contains about 190,000 clones, about four fifths of which appear only once. Sequenced sample: PBMCs. These receptors came from a man aged 18 to 29 in good health and CMV-seronegative. The CDR3 runs from the conserved cysteine through the conserved F or W. D genes are given only for firm matches. Rows give clone size only sometimes, using once, few, many, or a class for an expanded clone.

abundance	d_gene	v_gene	j_gene	CDR3nt	CDR3aa
-	-	TRBV11-2	TRBJ1-2	TGTGCCAGCAGCTTAGGGGGCGTGAATGGCTACACCTTC	CASSLGGVNGYTF
-	-	TRBV5-4	TRBJ1-3	TGTGCCAGCAGCTCCCGTACCAGCTCTGGAAACACCATATATTTT	CASSSRTSSGNTIYF
few	-	TRBV15	TRBJ1-3	TGTGCCACCACTAGACCCACGAGTGGAAACACCATATATTTT	CATTRPTSGNTIYF
few	-	TRBV20-1	TRBJ2-5	TGCAGCCGACTCGACCAAGAGACCCAGTACTTC	CSRLDQETQYF
-	-	TRBV6-5	TRBJ1-2	TGTGCCAGCAGTTATATCCCAGCTAACTATGGCTACACCTTC	CASSYIPANYGYTF
few	-	TRBV15	TRBJ1-5	TGTGCCACCAGCAGGGGCCGTTATCTACCGAATCAGCCCCAGCATTTT	CATSRGRYLPNQPQHF
-	TRBD2	TRBV6-5	TRBJ2-1	TGTGCCAGCAGTTACAAACTAGCGGGAGTATTAGAGCAGTTCTTC	CASSYKLAGVLEQFF
-	TRBD1	TRBV10-2	TRBJ2-7	TGCGCCAGCAGGGGAACAGGGGCGACATCCTACGAGCAGTACTTC	CASRGTGATSYEQYF
-	TRBD1	TRBV9	TRBJ2-5	TGTGCCAGCAGCGCCCGTACAGGGGAGGAGACCCAGTACTTC	CASSARTGEETQYF
-	-	TRBV5-6	TRBJ2-1	TGTGCCAGCACCCAAGGGAGCCCTTACAATGAGCAGTTCTTC	CASTQGSPYNEQFF
once	TRBD1	TRBV5-1	TRBJ1-2	TGCGCCAGCAGCTTGGGGGGACAGGGCGATGGCTACACCTTC	CASSLGGQGDGYTF
-	TRBD2	TRBV7-9	TRBJ2-7	TGTGCCAGCAGCTTAGGGGGCGGGAGCTCCTACGAGCAGTACTTC	CASSLGGGSSYEQYF
-	-	TRBV7-9	TRBJ2-3	TGTGCCACCTACTTTTCCACGCAGTATTTT	CATYFSTQYF
-	TRBD2	TRBV9	TRBJ2-3	TGTGCCAGCAGCGTAGCTACTAGCACCCCAGGTCGGACTAGCGGGACCACAGATACGCAGTATTTT	CASSVATSTPGRTSGTTDTQYF
few	-	TRBV19	TRBJ1-2	TGTGCCAGTAGCGAAAGGACAGAACAAGCCTCTAACTATGGCTACACCTTC	CASSERTEQASNYGYTF
-	-	TRBV29-1	TRBJ2-3	TGCAGCGTTGTTAGTATCCTGACAGATACGCAGTATTTT	CSVVSILTDTQYF
-	TRBD1	TRBV4-2	TRBJ2-3	TGTGCCAGCAGCCAAGACCGGACAGGAGGCACAGATACGCAGTATTTT	CASSQDRTGGTDTQYF
-	-	TRBV6-5	TRBJ2-6	TGTGCCAGCAACACAGGGTCCGGGGCCAACGTCCTGACTTTC	CASNTGSGANVLTF
few	TRBD2	TRBV9	TRBJ2-1	TGTGCCAGCAGCGTTGGCGGGAGGGGTGGTCATGAGCAGTTCTTC	CASSVGGRGGHEQFF
-	-	TRBV5-8	TRBJ2-3	TGTGCCAGCAGCCAGGGGATTAGTACAGATACGCAGTATTTT	CASSQGISTDTQYF
-	TRBD1	TRBV27	TRBJ2-3	TGTGCCAGCAGCTCTCTTCCGGGACAGGGAATAGATACGCAGTATTTT	CASSSLPGQGIDTQYF
few	-	TRBV10-3	TRBJ2-5	TGTGCCATCAGTGAGTCGGACAGCGTACGGGTAGAGACCCAGTACTTC	CAISESDSVRVETQYF
-	-	TRBV7-9	TRBJ2-2	TGTGCCAGCAGCTCTCAGGGGACCGGGGAGCTGTTTTTT	CASSSQGTGELFF
-	-	TRBV4-3	TRBJ2-7	TGCGCCAGCAGCCAAGATTCGAGAGGGAGCTACGAGCAGTACTTC	CASSQDSRGSYEQYF
few	-	TRBV7-8	TRBJ1-1	TGTGCCAGCAGCTCCCCCCCGACAGGGAACACTGAAGCTTTCTTT	CASSSPPTGNTEAFF
few	-	TRBV11-2	TRBJ2-1	TGTGCCAGCAGCTTACGGGGTACGGGTGGGGATGAGCAGTTCTTC	CASSLRGTGGDEQFF
-	-	TRBV5-1	TRBJ2-6	TGCGCCAGCAGCTTGTCCCCGCAGGGGTCTGGGGCCAACGTCCTGACTTTC	CASSLSPQGSGANVLTF
-	TRBD1	TRBV7-2	TRBJ2-7	TGTGCCAGCAGCTTGACGGGACAGATTGACGAGCAGTACTTC	CASSLTGQIDEQYF
-	TRBD2	TRBV7-8	TRBJ2-4	TGTGCCAGCAGCTTAGGGTTGAGGGAGGGAGGTGCCAAAAACATTCAGTACTTC	CASSLGLREGGAKNIQYF
-	-	TRBV12-1	TRBJ1-2	TGTGCCAGCAGCTTTGAATGCCCACGGACAGGGGAAGATGGCTACACCTTC	CASSFECPRTGEDGYTF
-	TRBD1	TRBV5-5	TRBJ1-1	TGTGCCAGCGGGGACAGGGTGAACACTGAAGCTTTCTTT	CASGDRVNTEAFF
-	TRBD1	TRBV5-1	TRBJ2-7	TGCGCCAGCAGCGTAACGCCGGGACAGGGCCACGAGCAGTACTTC	CASSVTPGQGHEQYF
-	TRBD2	TRBV4-1	TRBJ2-1	TGCGCCAGCAGCCAAGTATGGACTAGACCCGACAATGAGCAGTTCTTC	CASSQVWTRPDNEQFF
-	TRBD2	TRBV7-2	TRBJ2-7	TGTGCCAGCAGAACCAGACTAGCGGGACCCTACGAGCAGTACTTC	CASRTRLAGPYEQYF
few	TRBD2	TRBV7-9	TRBJ2-2	TGTGCCAGCAGCTTAGGGGGACTAGCGGGGGCGTCCACCGGGGAGCTGTTTTTT	CASSLGGLAGASTGELFF
-	TRBD1	TRBV5-5	TRBJ2-7	TGTGCCAGCAGCTTTACAGGGGGCATCTCCTACGAGCAGTACTTC	CASSFTGGISYEQYF
-	-	TRBV4-2	TRBJ1-5	TGTGCCAGCAGCCAAGATGCGGAGCCCCAGCATTTT	CASSQDAEPQHF
-	-	TRBV6-1	TRBJ1-6	TGTGCCAGCAGTGAGGCAGGGGATTACTCACCCCTCCACTTT	CASSEAGDYSPLHF
-	TRBD1	TRBV15	TRBJ1-5	TGTGCCACCAGCAGAGTTCGACAGGGACCCCAGCATTTT	CATSRVRQGPQHF
-	-	TRBV6-5	TRBJ2-7	TGTGCCAGCAGTTACTCGAGGAGACAGTCTTCTAACGAGCAGTACTTC	CASSYSRRQSSNEQYF
-	TRBD1	TRBV7-9	TRBJ1-3	TGTGCCAGCAGCTTAGGACCCCTAGACAGGGCTGGAAACACCATATATTTT	CASSLGPLDRAGNTIYF
-	-	TRBV7-2	TRBJ1-1	TGTGCCAGCAGCTTAGCTCCGGGGAACACTGAAGCTTTCTTT	CASSLAPGNTEAFF
-	-	TRBV11-2	TRBJ1-1	TGTGCCAGCAGCTTAGCCGGGGGACGTGGGACTGAAGCTTTCTTT	CASSLAGGRGTEAFF
-	-	TRBV5-8	TRBJ2-3	TGTGCCAGCAGCTTGCTTCAGGGAACTAGCACAGATACGCAGTATTTT	CASSLLQGTSTDTQYF
-	TRBD1	TRBV11-2	TRBJ2-5	TGTGCCAGCAGCTCAAGACAGGGGTTAGAGGAGACCCAGTACTTC	CASSSRQGLEETQYF
once	-	TRBV18	TRBJ1-3	TGTGCCAGCTCACCAATAATCCAGGGAAGAAACACCATATATTTT	CASSPIIQGRNTIYF
-	-	TRBV11-2	TRBJ1-6	TGTGCCAGCAGCTCCAGAGGGGGGGATTCACCCCTCCACTTT	CASSSRGGDSPLHF
few	TRBD1	TRBV9	TRBJ1-4	TGTGCCAGCAGCGTAGCTCCGACAGGGTCTGAAAAACTGTTTTTT	CASSVAPTGSEKLFF
-	-	TRBV19	TRBJ1-2	TGTGCCAGTAGTTCGGTCCTTCGATATGGCTACACCTTC	CASSSVLRYGYTF
-	-	TRBV4-3	TRBJ2-1	TGCGCCAGCAGCCAAGATCGACAGTTAAGCTCCTACAATGAGCAGTTCTTC	CASSQDRQLSSYNEQFF
-	-	TRBV7-8	TRBJ1-1	TGTGCCAGCAGCTCCAGGGCGACGAACACTGAAGCTTTCTTT	CASSSRATNTEAFF
-	-	TRBV20-1	TRBJ2-1	TGCAGTGCTAGACTAGACAATGAGCAGTTCTTC	CSARLDNEQFF
-	TRBD1	TRBV10-1	TRBJ1-1	TGCGCCAGCAGGGGACAGCCGAACACTGAAGCTTTCTTT	CASRGQPNTEAFF
-	TRBD2	TRBV4-2	TRBJ2-3	TGTGCCAGCAGCCAACGACTAGCGGGAGGGCCGGGGGATACGCAGTATTTT	CASSQRLAGGPGDTQYF